This passage covers 18 T cell receptor beta chains from one sample sequenced in a study of T cells in Graves' hyperthyroidism and ophthalmopathy. Amplified TCR beta CDR3 regions derived from RNA transcripts. Primed by the HTBI set, a first-round RT-PCR was run on the TCR CDR3. TCRdb used MiXCR to reprocess the multiplex PCR reads, holding one entry per CDR3 protein. Of some 560,000 distinct CDR3 sequences listed, less than 20% were seen once; the top ten hold 7.3%. Material for sequencing was blood. These TCRs come from a woman aged 25 to 39 with Graves' hyperthyroidism.

This clonotype occurred many times. This chain uses TRBV6-6 with TRBJ1-1, with D unresolved. The CDR3 is 14 residues long. V was pared by 1 base and J by 1 base, with 7 bases between. Germline V lookup: CDR1 MNHNY, CDR2 SVGAGI (reference sequence). As DNA, the CDR3 is TGTGCCAGCAGTTACTTATCAGGGAACACTGAAGCTTTCTTT. Protein product: CASSYLSGNTEAFF.

Of note for this clonotype: This may arise from a read error, as a much more abundant clone is one base away. This sequence joins TRBV6-2 or TRBV6-3 and TRBJ2-1, with 15 bases lining up with TRBD2. The CDR3 has 15 amino acids. Germline lookup yields CDR1 MNHEY and CDR2 SVGEGT. The CDR3 DNA reads as TGTGCCGGCAGTTACGGGACTAGCGGGAGGAATGAGCAGTTCTTC. It yields the protein CAGSYGTSGRNEQFF.

This clonotype was observed at least ten times. The V gene is TRBV27, the J gene TRBJ2-7; a possible D gene is TRBD2 (5 bases). Germline values: CDR1 MNHEY, CDR2 SMNVEV (reference sequence). V lost 6 bases and J lost 3, with 15 bases in between. The CDR3 totals 14 residues. CDR3 loop: CASSSSGLYYEQYF. The CDR3 coding sequence is TGTGCCAGCAGCTCCTCCGGACTTTACTACGAGCAGTACTTC.

Many counts were recorded for this clonotype. The chain joins TRBV27 to TRBJ2-3; D is unresolved. V gave up 5 bases and J gave up 1 base, with 16 bases separating them. Germline V gene sequence: CDR1 MNHEY, CDR2 SMNVEV (reference sequence). The CDR3 loop spans 16 amino acids. This chain's CDR3 is CASSLRRPLGTDTQYF. CDR3 DNA sequence: TGTGCCAGCAGTCTCCGACGACCACTGGGCACAGATACGCAGTATTTT.

In its sample, this clonotype was seen many times. The DNA of the CDR3 is TGTGCCAGCAGCCCCCTAGCGGGAGGGGCCGGCGAGCAGTTCTTC. Its protein product is CASSPLAGGAGEQFF. This chain connects TRBV3-1 to TRBJ2-1, with 12 bases fitting TRBD2. Per the germline V gene, CDR1 is LGHDT and CDR2 is YNNKEL (reference sequence). V gave up 4 bases and J gave up 10 bases; unmatched junction bases: 8. The CDR3 spans 15 residues.

The chain uses TRBV19 and TRBJ2-7; D may be TRBD1 (5 bases). The germline gives CDR1 LNHDA, CDR2 SQIVND (reference sequence). V lost 5 bases, J lost 2 bases, and 19 bases lay in between. The CDR3 has 16 residues. CDR3 bases: TGTGCCAGTAGTGACCCCAACGCCAAGGACACCTACGAGCAGTACTTC. Its protein is CASSDPNAKDTYEQYF.

At least ten counts were recorded for this clonotype. This sequence joins TRBV11-2 and TRBJ2-7; 7 positions agree with TRBD2. With V trimmed by 1 base and J by 4 bases, 4 bases remained unmatched. Looked up from germline, CDR1 is SGHAT and CDR2 is FQNNGV. This CDR3 contains 14 residues. In nucleotides, the CDR3 is TGTGCCAGCAGCTTAGGACGGCGGGAGTACGAGCAGTACTTC. This translates into CASSLGRREYEQYF.

This clonotype was recorded at least ten times. This chain links TRBV27 with TRBJ2-7; D remains unclear. The CDR3 extends over 14 amino acids. Germline V lookup: CDR1 MNHEY, CDR2 SMNVEV (reference sequence). Trimming stripped 6 bases from V and 3 bases from J, with 15 bases between. The CDR3 coding sequence is TGTGCCAGCAGCGTCAGGAGTCAGAACTACGAGCAGTACTTC. Protein: CASSVRSQNYEQYF.

This clonotype has a count of ten or more. V and J are TRBV15 and TRBJ2-1; D not resolved. CDR1 is LNHNV, CDR2 YYDKDF, per germline (reference sequence). Trimming pared 0 bases from V and 4 bases from J, leaving 7 bases between. The CDR3 totals 14 residues. The CDR3 sequence: CATSRDLGYNEQFF. The CDR3 DNA follows: TGTGCCACCAGCAGAGATTTAGGGTACAATGAGCAGTTCTTC.

This clonotype was observed a few times. The chain couples TRBV29-1 to TRBJ1-2, with D perhaps matching TRBD1 (5 bases). In germline, CDR1 is SQVTM, CDR2 ANQGSEA. With 3 bases removed from V and 3 bases from J, the gap between germline ends came to 8 bases. This CDR3 region has 12 residues. CDR3: CSVDSGDYGYTF. CDR3 in DNA: TGCAGCGTTGATTCGGGGGACTATGGCTACACCTTC.

There are many counts of this clonotype. V is TRBV28 and J is TRBJ2-3, with 12 positions matching TRBD2. Trimming removed 6 bases from V and 4 bases from J; junction bases left unmatched: 8. This CDR3 has 16 amino acids. Per germline, CDR1 MDHEN and CDR2 SYDVKM. The CDR3 here is CASRGPSGRASDTQYF. In nucleotides, the CDR3 is TGTGCCAGCAGAGGACCTAGCGGGAGGGCCTCAGATACGCAGTATTTT. The full variable domain, completed using reference TRBV28 and TRBJ2-3, is DVKVTQSSRYLVKRTGEKVFLECVQDMDHENMFWYRQDPGLGLRLIYFSYDVKMKEKGDIPEGYSVSREKKERFSLILESASTNQTSMYLCASRGPSGRASDTQYFGPGTRLTVL.

This clonotype was found many times. For the CDR3, the DNA is TGTGCCAGCAGTCAACAACAGGGGGCTGAAGCTTTCTTT. Residues: CASSQQQGAEAFF. The chain is built from TRBV7-2 and TRBJ1-1; 8 bases line up with TRBD1. Unmatched junction bases numbered 6, after V lost 6 bases and J lost 6 bases. The CDR3 is 13 amino acids. Germline V gene data show CDR1 as SGHTA and CDR2 as FQGNSA.

This clonotype came up many times. In nucleotides, the CDR3 is TGTGCCAGCAGCGTTGCCGGACTAGCGGGAGACACGAACACCGGGGAGCTGTTTTTT. Translation: CASSVAGLAGDTNTGELFF. The V gene is TRBV9, the J gene TRBJ2-2, with TRBD2 identical over 13 bases. V trimming: 2 bases; J trimming: 0 bases; junction bases outside the gene matches: 7. The germline V gene encodes CDR1 SGDLS and CDR2 YYNGEE. The CDR3 has 19 amino acids.

This clonotype has a count of ten or more. V is TRBV12-3 or TRBV12-4 and J is TRBJ1-1; D possibly corresponds to TRBD1 (5 bases). V lost 2 bases to trimming and J lost 4 bases, with 17 bases between them. The CDR3 loop spans 16 amino acids. The CDR3 DNA is TGTGCCAGCAGTTTAACCCGAAACTCAGGGACCACTGAAGCTTTCTTT. As protein: CASSLTRNSGTTEAFF.

To note about this clonotype: A single base separates this from a much larger clone, so it may be a read error. The rearrangement uses TRBV7-8 and TRBJ2-7; D is ambiguous. The CDR3 sequence is 10 residues long. Germline V lookup: CDR1 SGHVS, CDR2 FQNEAQ. The CDR3 loop is CGSSLREQYF. The CDR3 DNA reads as TGTGGCAGCAGCTTACGCGAGCAGTACTTC. The variable domain in full, with the rest retrieved from reference TRBV7-8 and TRBJ2-7, is GAGVSQSPRYKVAKRGQDVALRCDPISGHVSLFWYQQALGQGPEFLTYFQNEAQLDKSGLPSDRFFAERPEGSVSTLKIQRTQQEDSAVYLCGSSLREQYFGPGTRLTVT.

This clonotype was counted at least ten times. The chain recombines TRBV5-1 with TRBJ2-7, with D hard to call. Trimming cost V 0 bases and J 6 bases, with 13 bases left between them. The CDR3 extends over 14 amino acids. From germline, CDR1 is SGHRS and CDR2 YFSETQ. The CDR3 spells CASSLVFSATEQYF. In DNA form, the CDR3 reads TGCGCCAGCAGCTTGGTGTTCAGTGCCACCGAGCAGTACTTC.

Note on this clonotype: A much larger clone lies one base from this, so it may be a read error. The V and J genes are TRBV2 and TRBJ2-7; D remains ambiguous. The CDR3 is 16 residues long. Per germline, CDR1 SNHLY and CDR2 FYNNEI. CDR3 in DNA: TGTGCCATCAGTGGAGACATTAACAAAAGCTCCTACGAGCAGTACTTC. Protein: CAISGDINKSSYEQYF.

The chain recombines TRBV4-3 with TRBJ1-3; a weak D match, TRBD1 (5 bases). The ends were cut back, 1 base at V and 0 bases at J, with 13 bases in the middle. Germline CDR1 and CDR2: LGHNA and YSLEER. This CDR3 has 17 amino acids. As DNA, the CDR3 is TGCGCCAGCAGCCAAGTCCTAACAGGAGGCTCTGGAAACACCATATATTTT. Encoded protein: CASSQVLTGGSGNTIYF.